This T cell receptor (beta chain) is from a study of shared clonotypes between healthy human individuals. Repertoires were generated with immunoSEQ multiplex PCR, while TCRdb's copy carries only in-frame clones and drops some. The sample contains 2.5 million or so clones, approximately 94% of which appear only once. On this clone: Other nucleotide sequences from this sample produce the same CDR3.

CDR1 SGHTA and CDR2 FQGNSA come from the germline V gene. V was cut by 0 bases and J by 3 bases, with 8 bases left in between. This CDR3 is built from 14 residues. The genes are TRBV7-2 and TRBJ1-2; tentatively, D is TRBD1 (5 bases). Sequenced material: naive CD4+ T cells sorted from blood. Described subset: CD45RA+ positively selected. This receptor was identified in a man aged 18-30 years in good health. Here the CDR3 DNA reads TGTGCCAGCAGCTTAGCCCAGGGCGACTATGGCTACACCTTC. Protein product: CASSLAQGDYGYTF.